In its sample, the clone carrying this T cell receptor beta chain was seen many times. The antigen is not known. Newly diagnosed patients aged 18 to 65 had hyperthyroidism of under 2 months' duration. Clinical symptoms, serum thyroxine and TRAb, thyroid ultrasound and orbital computed tomography together formed the diagnostic basis. The record originates from a study of T cells in Graves' hyperthyroidism and ophthalmopathy. Broader study findings: Appearing also in blood were most of the thyroid clonotypes expanded above 0.001. Using 13 V-J features, a model discriminated ophthalmopathy from stable hyperthyroidism.

The investigators amplified TCR beta CDR3 regions from RNA transcripts. TCR CDR3 regions were first amplified by RT-PCR with HTBI primers. TCRdb ran MiXCR on the multiplex PCR reads and lists one entry per CDR3 protein. Of around 380,000 distinct CDR3 sequences in the sample, about 13% were seen once. The sequenced sample was blood. This clonotype was sampled from a man aged 30 to 45 with Graves' hyperthyroidism that later progressed to Graves' ophthalmopathy.

This CDR3 is CASSGLAGVSQYF. The CDR3 DNA sequence: TGTGCCAGCAGTGGACTAGCGGGGGTGAGCCAGTACTTC. The chain has TRBV2 and TRBJ2-5, with 12 bases that match TRBD2. The CDR3 totals 13 residues. The trim removed 4 bases at V and 10 bases at J, leaving 4 bases unmatched. Germline lookup yields CDR1 SNHLY and CDR2 FYNNEI.